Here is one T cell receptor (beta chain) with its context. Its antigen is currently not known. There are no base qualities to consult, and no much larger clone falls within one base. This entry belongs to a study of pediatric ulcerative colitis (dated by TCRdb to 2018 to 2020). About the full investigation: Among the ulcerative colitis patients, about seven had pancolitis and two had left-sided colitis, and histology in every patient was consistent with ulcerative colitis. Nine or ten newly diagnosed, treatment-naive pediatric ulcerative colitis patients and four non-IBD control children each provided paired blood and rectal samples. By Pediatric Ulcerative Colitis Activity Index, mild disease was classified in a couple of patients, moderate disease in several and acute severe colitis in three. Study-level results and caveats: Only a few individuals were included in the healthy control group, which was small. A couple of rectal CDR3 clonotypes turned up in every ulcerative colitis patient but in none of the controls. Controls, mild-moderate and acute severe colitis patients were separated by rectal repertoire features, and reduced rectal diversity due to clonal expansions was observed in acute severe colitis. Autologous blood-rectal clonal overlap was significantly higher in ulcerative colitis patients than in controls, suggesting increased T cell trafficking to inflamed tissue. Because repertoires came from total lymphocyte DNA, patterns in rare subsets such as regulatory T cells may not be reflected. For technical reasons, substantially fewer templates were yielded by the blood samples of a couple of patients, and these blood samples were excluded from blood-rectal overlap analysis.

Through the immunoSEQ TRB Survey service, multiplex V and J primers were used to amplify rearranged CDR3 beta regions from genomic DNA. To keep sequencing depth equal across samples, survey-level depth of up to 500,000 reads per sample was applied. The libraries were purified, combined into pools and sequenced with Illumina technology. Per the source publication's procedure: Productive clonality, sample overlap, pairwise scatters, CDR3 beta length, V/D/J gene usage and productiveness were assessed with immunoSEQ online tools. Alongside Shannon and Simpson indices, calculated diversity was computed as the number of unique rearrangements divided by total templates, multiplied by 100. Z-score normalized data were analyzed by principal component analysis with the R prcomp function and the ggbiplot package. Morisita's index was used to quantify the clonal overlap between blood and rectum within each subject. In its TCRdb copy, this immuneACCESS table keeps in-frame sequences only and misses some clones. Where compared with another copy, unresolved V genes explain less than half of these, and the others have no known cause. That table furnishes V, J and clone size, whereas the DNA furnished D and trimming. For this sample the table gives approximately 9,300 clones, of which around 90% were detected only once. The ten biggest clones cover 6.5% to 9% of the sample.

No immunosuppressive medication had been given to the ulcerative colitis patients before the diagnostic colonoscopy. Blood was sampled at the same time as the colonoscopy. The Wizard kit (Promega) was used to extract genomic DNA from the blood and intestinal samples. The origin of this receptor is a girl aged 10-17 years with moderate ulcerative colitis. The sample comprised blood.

This receptor carries the CDR3 CASSRSYEQYF. The sequenced DNA: TGTGCCAGCAGCAGGTCCTACGAGCAGTACTTC. The chain links TRBV2 with TRBJ2-7, with the D gene too uncertain to name. CDR1 and CDR2, looked up from the germline V gene, are SNHLY and FYNNEI. The CDR3 starts with the cysteine, ends with the phenylalanine, and has 11 residues. Just the 33-base CDR3 DNA is kept, in frame starting at base 1. At the junction V is shortened by 6 bases and J by 1 base, with 4 bases in between. Beyond the CDR3, the reference TRBV2 and TRBJ2-7 genes provide the residues; the full variable domain reads: EPEVTQTPSHQVTQMGQEVILRCVPISNHLYFYWYRQILGQKVEFLVSFYNNEISEKSEIFDDQFSVERPDGSNFTLKIRSTKLEDSAMYFCASSRSYEQYFGPGTRLTVT.